This T cell receptor beta chain was obtained from a study of Graves' ophthalmopathy and Graves' hyperthyroidism listed by TCRdb under 2018. Concerning the study at large: Peripheral blood was collected before any treatment was given, at the time of initial diagnosis. Once sampling was done, hyperthyroidism patients were given methimazole at a starting dose of 30 mg daily, while ophthalmopathy patients were given high-dose intravenous methylprednisolone. In roughly 6 hyperthyroidism patients, T-cell repertoires of thyroid tissue and blood were compared. In total, 135 blood samples were TCR-sequenced: approximately 40 ophthalmopathy, approximately 80 hyperthyroidism and roughly 17 hyperthyroidism-to-ophthalmopathy patients. For independent validation, a separate cohort was made up of approximately 19 hyperthyroidism patients plus 17 patients who later progressed from hyperthyroidism to ophthalmopathy. The 75 to 100 discovery patients were randomly divided into training and test sets at a 7:3 ratio. To explore V-J signatures distinguishing ophthalmopathy from hyperthyroidism, a discovery set of about 99 patients (around 44 ophthalmopathy, some 55 stable hyperthyroidism) was enrolled. To tell Graves' ophthalmopathy apart from Graves' hyperthyroidism, and to predict which patients would progress to ophthalmopathy, the study relied on TCR beta repertoire signatures.

Overall study outcomes, separate from this receptor: In cross-validation, the 13-signature model distinguished ophthalmopathy from stable hyperthyroidism with approximately 88% sensitivity and just under 84% specificity, and in the test set the corresponding values were 80% and 75%. In validation, the model predicted ophthalmopathy progression with less than 71% sensitivity and roughly 78% specificity; more than ten predicted patients were CT-confirmed with GO in a median of about 6.1 months. Sample size was not statistically predetermined, and group allocation was not concealed from the investigators. Most of the expanded thyroid clonotypes with a frequency above 0.001 were also detected in blood, and it was suggested that the thyroid immune response may be reflected by blood repertoires.

This clonotype has a count of ten or more. Which antigen it targets is not known. No much larger clonotype is one base removed from it; base qualities were not supplied. Patients with ophthalmopathy had moderately to severely active disease, with a Clinical Activity Score of 3 or more, a NOSPECS grade of 4 or more, and a disease duration of less than 3 months. Patients with other autoimmune diseases, uncontrolled infections, pregnancy or lactation were excluded. Clinical symptoms, serum thyroxine, TRAb, thyroid ultrasound and orbital computed tomography were used for diagnosis. Ficoll-Paque density gradient centrifugation was used to isolate PBMCs from around 9.1 ml of fresh peripheral blood. Total RNA was extracted with Trizol reagent and quality-checked on an Agilent 2100 Bioanalyzer. For repertoire sequencing, the TCR beta CDR3 regions were amplified from RNA transcripts. HTBI primers and the Qiagen OneStep RT-PCR kit were used in a first-round RT-PCR, which was followed by a second-round multiplex PCR, size selection and purification. Libraries were sequenced on an Illumina HiSeq2000 using paired-end 100 bp reads. From the authors' description of their analysis: SOAPnuke was used to process the reads, removing any read that contained adapters or uncalled bases, had a mean Phred below 15, or lacked an exact match to the constant primer or identifier. High-quality paired reads were merged with COPE v1.2.5. Unique nucleotide sequences were defined as clonotypes and aligned to IMGT TRB V, D and J references using MiTCR v1.1. Only V-J combinations with frequency above 0.0001 were analysed, covering more than 99% of repertoires. For each V-J combination, a TCR clonal expansion and chaos score was defined as F50 clonal expansion divided by the chaos observed in the TCRdist matrix. Welch's t-statistics and random forest were used to narrow the features down to approximately twelve V-J combinations, which were then fed into a naive Bayes classifier. The Morisita-Horn index was used to measure how similar the thyroid and blood repertoires were. The public reads were quality trimmed at Q25 with fastp and then assembled into clones with MiXCR by TCRdb, keeping productive beta chains. One record per CDR3 amino acid sequence lists the most common genes and DNA. For this entry, the V and J calls and clone size follow TCRdb and not the study's own pipeline. This sample comprises some 390,000 distinct CDR3 sequences, about 16% of them detected only once. The ten largest clones take up around 1.5% of the sample.

Relative to germline, V is 1 base shorter and J is 1 base shorter, with 8 bases between their ends. The CDR3, from cysteine to phenylalanine, totals 15 residues. Solely the CDR3 DNA is kept, with 45 bases framed from the first base. The germline V gene (reference sequence) sets CDR1 to LNHDA and CDR2 to SQIVND. The source is a young woman with Graves' ophthalmopathy. Donor details come from another sample of the same person, matched by shared clones. The chain was built from TRBV19 and TRBJ1-5; TRBD1 is perhaps the D gene, given 5 matching bases. The sample consisted of peripheral blood. The bases read TGTGCCAGTAGTATAGCGGCAGGGAGCAATCAGCCCCAGCATTTT. It translates to CASSIAAGSNQPQHF.